A single sample is the source of the 21 T cell receptor beta chains below, sequenced in a study of vaccination and CD4 T cells after COVID-19. Cultured CD4+ T-cell DNA underwent Oncomine TCR Beta short-read sequencing. MiXCR, applied by TCRdb to the PCR reads, yields one record per CDR3 protein. The data show 4,500 to 6,500 distinct CDR3 sequences, with 41% seen just once and 25% to 35% held by the top ten. What these receptors recognize is not known. As to treatment: 10-day PBMC culture with coronavirus spike peptide pools or control peptides (ViraFEST assay). Investigators obtained the unexposed donor's CD4+ T cells before the COVID-19 pandemic (2011-2018). The sample taken for sequencing was CD4+ T cells from blood, cultured in vitro. These receptors all stem from a human donor in good health.

In its sample, this clonotype was seen a few times. V gene TRBV20-1 combines with J gene TRBJ2-3; D is uncertain. V lost 0 bases and J 5 bases, leaving 18 bases between the germline ends. The CDR3 consists of 16 residues. From germline, CDR1 is DFQATT and CDR2 SNEGSKA (reference sequence). The CDR3 here is CSARDRTRGPGDTQYF. The DNA of the CDR3 is TGCAGTGCTAGAGATCGGACGCGCGGTCCCGGAGATACGCAGTATTTT.

The chain links TRBV6-1 to TRBJ2-1; D is possibly TRBD2 (6 bases). This CDR3 has 13 amino acids. V dropped 5 bases and J dropped 8 bases, with 13 bases sitting between them. The V gene's germline CDR1 is MNHNS and CDR2 SASEGT. For the CDR3, the DNA is TGTGCCAGCAGTACGGGACTCGAGCATGAGCAGTTCTTC. This gives the protein CASSTGLEHEQFF.

The J gene is TRBJ2-7, the V gene TRBV10-3; a possible D gene is TRBD1 (6 bases). The CDR3 is 14 residues long. V was pared by 5 bases and J by 2 bases, with 13 bases between. Looked up from germline, CDR1 is ENHRY and CDR2 is SYGVKD. CDR3 in amino acids: CAISTQGGTYEQYF. The CDR3 DNA sequence: TGTGCCATCAGTACCCAAGGGGGTACCTACGAGCAGTACTTC.

The table lists this clonotype with a few counts. The gene calls are TRBV27 and TRBJ1-5; 11 positions match TRBD1. There are 15 residues in the CDR3. V lost 8 bases to trimming and J lost 6 bases; unmatched junction nucleotides: 9. Germline CDR1 and CDR2: MNHEY and SMNVEV (reference sequence). This chain's CDR3 is CASGPGQGVSQPQHF. CDR3 in DNA: TGTGCCAGCGGGCCGGGACAGGGGGTAAGTCAGCCCCAGCATTTT.

V usage is TRBV7-9 and J usage is TRBJ2-2; 7 bases map to TRBD1. CDR3 size: 17 residues. The trim removed 1 base at V and 6 bases at J, leaving 11 bases unmatched. Germline values: CDR1 SEHNR, CDR2 FQNEAQ (reference sequence). The CDR3 nucleotides read TGTGCCAGCAGCTTAGTCGTTACAGGGGAAAACTCCGGGGAGCTGTTTTTT. Residues: CASSLVVTGENSGELFF.

This clonotype occurred a few times. In nucleotides, the CDR3 is TGTGCCCGCGGGAGCGGGGGGACCACAGATACGCAGTATTTT. This encodes CARGSGGTTDTQYF. The chain combines TRBV2 with TRBJ2-3; 9 bases agree with TRBD2. J lost 2 bases, V lost 11 bases, and 8 bases had no gene match. The germline CDR1 and CDR2 sequences are SNHLY and FYNNEI. The CDR3 consists of 14 residues.

CDR3 amino acids: CASSSDPSAEAFF. The CDR3 region has the DNA TGTGCCAGCAGCTCCGACCCCTCGGCTGAAGCTTTCTTT. V is TRBV11-3 and J is TRBJ1-1; D is unclear. Germline loops: CDR1 SGHNT, CDR2 YENEEA. There are 13 residues in the CDR3. V was pared by 4 bases and J by 6 bases, with 12 bases between.

The chain has TRBV6-1 and TRBJ2-7; 10 nucleotides line up with TRBD2. This CDR3 has 16 amino acids. Germline loops: CDR1 MNHNS, CDR2 SASEGT. The V gene end was trimmed by 5 bases and the J gene end by 6 bases; junction bases not matched to a gene: 13. CDR3 amino acids: CASSPLAGEGGLEQYF. In DNA form, the CDR3 reads TGTGCCAGCAGTCCCCTAGCGGGAGAGGGGGGCCTCGAGCAGTACTTC.

This clonotype occurred once. CDR3 region: CASSLAITGEQYF. DNA of the CDR3: TGTGCCAGCAGCTTAGCGATCACCGGGGAGCAGTACTTC. V and J are TRBV7-7 and TRBJ2-7; D gene uncertain. The CDR3 spans 13 residues. Germline V gene sequence: CDR1 SSHAT, CDR2 FNYEAQ (reference sequence). V dropped 0 bases and J dropped 7 bases, with 10 bases sitting between them.

V is TRBV27 and J is TRBJ2-1, with TRBD2 as a possible D gene (6 bases). The germline V gene encodes CDR1 MNHEY and CDR2 SMNVEV (reference sequence). CDR3 length: 15 amino acids. The germline V and J ends were trimmed by 6 bases and 6 bases, with 18 bases remaining between them. CDR3 sequence (DNA): TGTGCCAGCAGCCCCTTGAGTAGCGGTTTCAATGAGCAGTTCTTC. Translating gives CASSPLSSGFNEQFF.

The V call is TRBV7-9, the J call TRBJ2-3; 7 bases line up with TRBD1. Germline CDR1 reads SEHNR; CDR2 reads FQNEAQ (reference sequence). The CDR3 has 14 residues. Trimming cost V 5 bases and J 2 bases; bases outside gene matches: 4. This CDR3 is CASSRDSNTDTQYF. The CDR3 DNA is TGTGCCAGCAGCAGGGACAGCAACACAGATACGCAGTATTTT.

J is TRBJ2-1 and V is TRBV6-2 or TRBV6-3; D remains unclear. Trimming took off 5 bases at V and 0 bases at J, with 14 bases between the two ends. Germline V gene lookup returns CDR1 MNHEY and CDR2 SVGEGT. CDR3 length: 16 amino acids. CDR3 DNA: TGTGCCAGCAGTCGCATAGGGTCGAGCTCCTACAATGAGCAGTTCTTC. Residues: CASSRIGSSSYNEQFF.

This clonotype was counted a few times. The chain joins TRBV20-1 to TRBJ2-3; D is tentatively TRBD1 or TRBD2 (6 bases each). There are 18 residues in the CDR3. Germline assignment: CDR1 DFQATT and CDR2 SNEGSKA (reference sequence). V lost 4 bases and J 1 base, leaving 24 bases between the germline ends. The CDR3 loop reads CSAKGGGGKSLGTDTQYF. CDR3 in DNA: TGCAGTGCTAAGGGGGGTGGAGGGAAATCCCTAGGCACAGATACGCAGTATTTT.

The chain is built from TRBV28 and TRBJ1-6, with D possibly matching TRBD1 (5 bases). The CDR3 length is 13 residues. Trimming cost V 7 bases and J 8 bases, with 12 bases left between them. The germline gives CDR1 MDHEN, CDR2 SYDVKM. CDR3 nucleotide sequence: TGTGCCAGCACTCCCCCCAGGGATTCACCCCTCCACTTT. This encodes CASTPPRDSPLHF.

This sequence joins TRBV18 and TRBJ1-5, with D perhaps matching TRBD1 (5 bases). V was cut by 3 bases and J by 2 bases, with 14 bases left in between. The CDR3 runs to 16 residues. Germline V gives CDR1 KGHSH, CDR2 LQKENI. This CDR3 reads CASSPSQGGRNQPQHF. DNA of the CDR3: TGTGCCAGCTCACCTAGTCAGGGCGGCCGCAATCAGCCCCAGCATTTT.

This clonotype was detected only a few times. The V gene is TRBV28, the J gene TRBJ1-5; a weak D match, TRBD1 (6 bases). V dropped 5 bases and J dropped 2 bases, with 16 bases sitting between them. The germline V gene encodes CDR1 MDHEN and CDR2 SYDVKM. The CDR3 is made up of 16 amino acids. The CDR3 bases are TGTGCCAGCAGTATCTTCAGGGGTGGTGGCAATCAGCCCCAGCATTTT. Protein product: CASSIFRGGGNQPQHF.

The rearrangement uses TRBV12-2 and TRBJ2-7; TRBD2 is the table's D call and was not checked against the DNA. TRBV12-2 is an annotated pseudogene. This CDR3 is built from 16 residues. Written as DNA, the CDR3 is TGTGCAAGTCGCTCAGCGGGCCTAGCGGGTAACTACGAGCAGTACTTC. Translated: CASRSAGLAGNYEQYF.

V is TRBV29-1 and J is TRBJ2-7, with D possibly matching TRBD2 (6 bases). V dropped 4 bases and J dropped 0 bases, with 16 bases sitting between them. CDR3 size: 15 residues. From germline, CDR1 is SQVTM and CDR2 ANQGSEA. DNA for the CDR3: TGCAGCGTTGTGGTCTGGGACTTTAGCTCCTACGAGCAGTACTTC. It is translated as CSVVVWDFSSYEQYF.

This clonotype was counted between two and nine times. V is TRBV6-1 and J is TRBJ2-3; D is possibly TRBD1 (6 bases). The CDR3 consists of 13 residues. Trimming took off 8 bases at V and 3 bases at J, with 12 bases between the two ends. CDR1 is MNHNS, CDR2 SASEGT, per germline. The CDR3 loop reads CASRRQETDTQYF. As DNA, the CDR3 is TGTGCCAGCCGTCGACAGGAGACAGATACGCAGTATTTT.

The genes are TRBV6-2 or TRBV6-3 and TRBJ1-3, with TRBD1 matching 7 bases. The V segment lost 2 bases and the J segment 2 bases; nucleotides outside the gene matches: 6. The germline CDR1 and CDR2 sequences are MNHEY and SVGEGT. CDR3 length: 16 residues. CDR3 bases: TGTGCCAGCAGTTACCGCGGGACAGAAACTGGAAACACCATATATTTT. It encodes CASSYRGTETGNTIYF.

This rearrangement joins TRBV28 to TRBJ1-5; no clear D. The CDR3 spans 13 residues. The V gene lost 7 bases and the J gene lost 3 bases, with 10 bases spanning the gap. The V gene's germline CDR1 is MDHEN and CDR2 SYDVKM. The CDR3 loop reads CASNFVSNQPQHF. The CDR3, as DNA: TGTGCCAGCAATTTTGTTTCCAATCAGCCCCAGCATTTT.